Reported below is one TCR beta chain. Its antigen is as yet unknown. A junction boundary mismatches the germline segment, possibly from a read error. The study excluded patients with other autoimmune diseases, uncontrolled infections, pregnancy or lactation. This CDR3 has 15 amino acids. Germline V gene data show CDR1 as SEHNR and CDR2 as FQNEAQ (reference sequence). The entry originates in a study of Graves' ophthalmopathy and Graves' hyperthyroidism. At the level of the study: At initial diagnosis, peripheral blood was obtained, and this preceded any treatment.

Amplification of TCR beta CDR3 regions used RNA transcripts. An initial RT-PCR round employing HTBI primers preceded a second-round multiplex PCR. TCRdb re-called the multiplex PCR reads through MiXCR, storing one row per CDR3 protein. The sample has about 740,000 distinct CDR3 sequences, about 44% seen once; the top ten hold approximately 46%. Study-level findings and limits: Blood repertoires reportedly contained most expanded thyroid clonotypes above 0.001 frequency.

V and J are TRBV7-9 and TRBJ2-2; TRBD2 might be the D (5 bases). The source of this sequence is an adult man with Graves' ophthalmopathy. The sequenced sample consisted of peripheral blood. The CDR3 DNA reads TGTGCCGGCAGCCGGACGGAGGAGAACACCGGGGAGCTGTTTTTT. Its protein is CAGSRTEENTGELFF.